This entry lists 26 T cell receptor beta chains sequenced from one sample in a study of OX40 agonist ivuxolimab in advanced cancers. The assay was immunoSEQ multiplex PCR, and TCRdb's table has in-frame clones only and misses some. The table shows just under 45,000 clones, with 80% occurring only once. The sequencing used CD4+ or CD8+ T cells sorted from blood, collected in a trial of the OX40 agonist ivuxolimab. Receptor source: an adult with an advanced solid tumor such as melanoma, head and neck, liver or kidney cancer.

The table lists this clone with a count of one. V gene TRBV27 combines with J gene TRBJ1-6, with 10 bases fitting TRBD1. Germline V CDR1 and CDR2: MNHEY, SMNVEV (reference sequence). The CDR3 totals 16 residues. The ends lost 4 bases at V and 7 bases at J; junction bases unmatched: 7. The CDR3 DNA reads TGTGCCAGCAGTTCCACTCCGGGACAGGGGAATTCACCCCTCCACTTT. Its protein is CASSSTPGQGNSPLHF.

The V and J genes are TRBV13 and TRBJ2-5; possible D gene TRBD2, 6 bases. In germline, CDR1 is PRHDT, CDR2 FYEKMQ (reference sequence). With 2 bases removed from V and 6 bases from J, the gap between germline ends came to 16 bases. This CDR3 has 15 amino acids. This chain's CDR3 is CASSLSMGGVKTQYF. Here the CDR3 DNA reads TGTGCCAGCAGCTTAAGTATGGGGGGTGTAAAGACCCAGTACTTC.

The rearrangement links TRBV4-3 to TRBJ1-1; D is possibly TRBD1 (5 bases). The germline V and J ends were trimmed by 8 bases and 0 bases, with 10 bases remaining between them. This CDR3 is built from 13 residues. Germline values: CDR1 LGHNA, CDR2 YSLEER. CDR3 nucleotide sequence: TGCGCCAGCGCCCGACAGTTGAACACTGAAGCTTTCTTT. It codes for CASARQLNTEAFF.

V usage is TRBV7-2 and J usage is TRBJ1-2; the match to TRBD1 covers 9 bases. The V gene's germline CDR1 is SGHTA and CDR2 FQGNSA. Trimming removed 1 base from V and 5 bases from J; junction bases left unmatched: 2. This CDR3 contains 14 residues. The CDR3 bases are TGTGCCAGCAGCTTAGGGGGACAGGGATATGGCTACACCTTC. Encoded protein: CASSLGGQGYGYTF.

The CDR3 region has the DNA TGTGCCAGCAGCTCCGGTCCCGGAACCCTCTATGGCTACACCTTC. This gives the protein CASSSGPGTLYGYTF. V and J are TRBV6-1 and TRBJ1-2; the D is unclear. CDR1 and CDR2 from the germline V gene are MNHNS and SASEGT. The CDR3 sequence is 15 residues long. V lost 6 bases to trimming and J lost 4 bases, with 18 bases between them.

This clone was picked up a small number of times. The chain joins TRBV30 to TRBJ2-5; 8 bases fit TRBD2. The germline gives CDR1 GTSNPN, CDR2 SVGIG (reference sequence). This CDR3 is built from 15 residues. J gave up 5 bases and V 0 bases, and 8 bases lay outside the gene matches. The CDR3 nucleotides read TGTGCCTGGAGTGTACTTGCGGGGGGCGGCGAGACCCAGTACTTC. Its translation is CAWSVLAGGGETQYF.

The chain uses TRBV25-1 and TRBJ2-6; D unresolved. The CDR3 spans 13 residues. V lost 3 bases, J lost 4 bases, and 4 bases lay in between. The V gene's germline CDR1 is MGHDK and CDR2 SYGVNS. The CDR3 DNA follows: TGTGCCAGCAGTGACGAGGGGGCCAACGTCCTGACTTTC. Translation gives CASSDEGANVLTF.

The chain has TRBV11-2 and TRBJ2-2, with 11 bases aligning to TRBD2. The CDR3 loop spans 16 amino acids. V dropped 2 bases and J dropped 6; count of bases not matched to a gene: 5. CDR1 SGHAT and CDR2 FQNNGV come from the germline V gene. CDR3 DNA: TGTGCCAGCAGCTTATTTGTAGCGGGAGGGGCCGGGGAGCTGTTTTTT. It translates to CASSLFVAGGAGELFF.

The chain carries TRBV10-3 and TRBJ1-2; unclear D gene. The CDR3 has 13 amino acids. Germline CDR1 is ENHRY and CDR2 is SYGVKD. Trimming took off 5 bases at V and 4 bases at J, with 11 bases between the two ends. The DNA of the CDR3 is TGTGCCATCAGTTATTTGGACGCCTATGGCTACACCTTC. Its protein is CAISYLDAYGYTF.

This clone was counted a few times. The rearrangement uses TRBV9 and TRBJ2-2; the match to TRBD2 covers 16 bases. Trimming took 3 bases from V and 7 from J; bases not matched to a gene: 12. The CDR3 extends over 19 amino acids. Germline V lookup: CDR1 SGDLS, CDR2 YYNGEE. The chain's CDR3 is CASSAPGTSGRAGGGELFF. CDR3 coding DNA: TGTGCCAGCAGCGCCCCCGGGACTAGCGGGAGGGCCGGTGGCGGGGAGCTGTTTTTT.

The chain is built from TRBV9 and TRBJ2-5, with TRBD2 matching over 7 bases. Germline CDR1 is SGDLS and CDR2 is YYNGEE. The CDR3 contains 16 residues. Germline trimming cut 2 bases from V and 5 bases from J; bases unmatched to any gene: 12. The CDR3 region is CASSVGLWLAVETQYF. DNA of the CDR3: TGTGCCAGCAGCGTTGGCCTGTGGCTAGCGGTGGAGACCCAGTACTTC.

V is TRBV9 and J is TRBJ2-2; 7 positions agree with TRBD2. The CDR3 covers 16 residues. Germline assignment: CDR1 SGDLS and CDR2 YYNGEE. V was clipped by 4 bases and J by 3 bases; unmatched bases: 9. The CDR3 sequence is CASSSPGRGDTGELFF. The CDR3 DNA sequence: TGTGCCAGCAGCTCGCCGGGACGGGGGGACACCGGGGAGCTGTTTTTT. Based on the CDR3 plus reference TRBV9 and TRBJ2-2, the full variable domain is DSGVTQTPKHLITATGQRVTLRCSPRSGDLSVYWYQQSLDQGLQFLIQYYNGEERAKGNILERFSAQQFPDLHSELNLSSLELGDSALYFCASSSPGRGDTGELFFGEGSRLTVL.

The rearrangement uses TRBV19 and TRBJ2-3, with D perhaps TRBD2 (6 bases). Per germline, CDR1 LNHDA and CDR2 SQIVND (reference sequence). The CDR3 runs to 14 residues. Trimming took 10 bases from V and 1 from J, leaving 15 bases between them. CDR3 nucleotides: TGTGCCACCAGGACTATTTCTGGCACAGATACGCAGTATTTT. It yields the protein CATRTISGTDTQYF.

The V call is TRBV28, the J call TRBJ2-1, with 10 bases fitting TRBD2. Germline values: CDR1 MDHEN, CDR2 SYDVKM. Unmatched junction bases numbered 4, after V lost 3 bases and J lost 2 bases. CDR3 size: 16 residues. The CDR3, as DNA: TGTGCCAGCAGTTTCGTAGCGGGGGGTCCCTACAATGAGCAGTTCTTC. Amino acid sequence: CASSFVAGGPYNEQFF.

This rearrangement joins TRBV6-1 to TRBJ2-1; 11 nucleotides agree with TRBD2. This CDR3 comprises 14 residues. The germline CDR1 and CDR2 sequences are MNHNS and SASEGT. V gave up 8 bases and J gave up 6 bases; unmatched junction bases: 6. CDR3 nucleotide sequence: TGTGCCAGCTTTAGCGGGGGGGCGGTCAATGAGCAGTTCTTC. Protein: CASFSGGAVNEQFF.

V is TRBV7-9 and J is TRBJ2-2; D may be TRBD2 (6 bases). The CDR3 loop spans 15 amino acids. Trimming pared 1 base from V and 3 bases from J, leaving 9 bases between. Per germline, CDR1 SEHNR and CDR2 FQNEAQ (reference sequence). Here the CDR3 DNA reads TGTGCCAGCAGCTTAGAGGGACTGTACACCGGGGAGCTGTTTTTT. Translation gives CASSLEGLYTGELFF.

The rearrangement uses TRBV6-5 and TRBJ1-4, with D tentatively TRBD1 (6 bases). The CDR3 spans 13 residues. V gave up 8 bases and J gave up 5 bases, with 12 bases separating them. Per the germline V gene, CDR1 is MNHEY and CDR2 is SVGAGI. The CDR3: CASSRDTNEKLFF. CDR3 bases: TGTGCCAGCTCCCGGGACACGAATGAAAAACTGTTTTTT.

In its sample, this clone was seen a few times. CDR3 in DNA: TGTGCCAGCAGCCCCCGCAGGCTCGGCGAGCAGTACTTC. This encodes CASSPRRLGEQYF. The chain is built from TRBV7-2 and TRBJ2-7, with D unresolved. This CDR3 is 13 amino acids long. Trimming shortened V by 5 bases and J by 6 bases, and 14 bases separated the two germline ends. Germline V gene lookup returns CDR1 SGHTA and CDR2 FQGNSA.

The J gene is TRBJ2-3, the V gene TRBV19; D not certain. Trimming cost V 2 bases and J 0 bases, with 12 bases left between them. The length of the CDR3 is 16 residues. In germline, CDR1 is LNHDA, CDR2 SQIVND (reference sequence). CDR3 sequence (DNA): TGTGCCAGTAGTATAAGGTCTGGAGCTAGCACAGATACGCAGTATTTT. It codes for CASSIRSGASTDTQYF.

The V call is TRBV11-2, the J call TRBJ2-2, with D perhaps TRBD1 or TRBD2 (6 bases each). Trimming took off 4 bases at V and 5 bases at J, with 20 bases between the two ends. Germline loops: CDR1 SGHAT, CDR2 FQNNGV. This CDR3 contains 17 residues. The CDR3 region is CASSSPVGGQGTGELFF. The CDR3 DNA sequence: TGTGCCAGCAGCTCGCCTGTTGGGGGGCAGGGTACCGGGGAGCTGTTTTTT.

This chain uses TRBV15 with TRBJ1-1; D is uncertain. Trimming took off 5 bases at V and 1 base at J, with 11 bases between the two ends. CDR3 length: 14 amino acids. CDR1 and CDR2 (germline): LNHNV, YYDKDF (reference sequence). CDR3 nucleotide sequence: TGTGCCACCAGCCTGAACAATCGGAACACTGAAGCTTTCTTT. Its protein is CATSLNNRNTEAFF. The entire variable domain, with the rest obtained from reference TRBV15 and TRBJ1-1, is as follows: DAMVIQNPRYQVTQFGKPVTLSCSQTLNHNVMYWYQQKSSQAPKLLFHYYDKDFNNEADTPDNFQSRRPNTSFCFLDIRSPGLGDTAMYLCATSLNNRNTEAFFGQGTRLTVV.

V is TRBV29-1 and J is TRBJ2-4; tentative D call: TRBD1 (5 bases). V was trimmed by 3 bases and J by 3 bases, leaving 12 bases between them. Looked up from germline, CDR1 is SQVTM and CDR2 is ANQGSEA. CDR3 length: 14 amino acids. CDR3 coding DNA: TGCAGCGTTGACAGGGCGCGAATCAAAAACATTCAGTACTTC. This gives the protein CSVDRARIKNIQYF.

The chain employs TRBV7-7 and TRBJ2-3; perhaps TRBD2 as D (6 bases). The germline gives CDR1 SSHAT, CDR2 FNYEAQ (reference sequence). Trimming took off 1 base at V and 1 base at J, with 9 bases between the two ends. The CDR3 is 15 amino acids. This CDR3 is CASSLGAGRTDTQYF. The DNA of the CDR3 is TGTGCCAGCAGCTTAGGGGCGGGGCGCACAGATACGCAGTATTTT.

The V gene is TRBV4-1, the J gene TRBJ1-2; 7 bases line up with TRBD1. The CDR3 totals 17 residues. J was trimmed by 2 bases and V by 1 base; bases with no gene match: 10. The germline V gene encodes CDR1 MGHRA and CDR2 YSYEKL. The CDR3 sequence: CASSQGVAGRGNYGYTF. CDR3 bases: TGCGCCAGCAGCCAAGGTGTCGCGGGCAGGGGGAACTATGGCTACACCTTC.

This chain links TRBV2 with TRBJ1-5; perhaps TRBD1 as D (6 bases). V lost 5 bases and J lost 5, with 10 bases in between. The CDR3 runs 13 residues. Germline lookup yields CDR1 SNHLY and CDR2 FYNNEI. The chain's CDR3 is CASSNRADQPQHF. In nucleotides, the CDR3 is TGTGCCAGCAGTAACAGGGCGGATCAGCCCCAGCATTTT.

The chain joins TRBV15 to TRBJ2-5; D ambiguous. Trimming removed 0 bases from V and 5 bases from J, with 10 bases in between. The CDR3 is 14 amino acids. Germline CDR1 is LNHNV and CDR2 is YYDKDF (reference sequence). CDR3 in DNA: TGTGCCACCAGCAGAGATGGCAGCGTGGAGACCCAGTACTTC. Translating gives CATSRDGSVETQYF.